This T cell receptor beta chain stems from a study of prognosis after radiotherapy for stage I lung cancer (dated by TCRdb to the early 2020s). Describing the broader study: Between early 2018 and early 2019, around 19 patients with stage I NSCLC were enrolled in Nanjing, China. Every patient was regarded as medically inoperable, because of comorbidities in some 12 cases and refusal of surgery in roughly seven cases. Peripheral blood TCR beta repertoires were profiled in stage I NSCLC patients before and after stereotactic body radiotherapy, and the repertoires were related to distant failure. A total of about 40 blood samples from approximately 19 patients were sequenced, with one sample obtained before and one obtained after SBRT for each patient. No patient received concurrent therapy alongside SBRT. Newly diagnosed primary stage I lung tumors were present in 14 to 15 patients, and oligometastatic NSCLC after surgical resection of the primary tumor was present in a handful of patients. Squamous cell carcinoma histology was identified in 7 or 8 patients, and adenocarcinoma histology was identified in twelve patients. SBRT was delivered in 3 to 5 fractions with a biologically effective dose of at least 100 Gy, and image-guided IMRT or VMAT was used for delivery. About 20% of the 19 patients developed distant metastases after SBRT, at a median of approximately 7 months; the other 15 showed no significant progression. Ages in the cohort of about a dozen men and a handful of women ranged from roughly 53 to 84 years, with a median of 74. What the authors observed across the whole study: TRBV and TRBJ usage frequencies reportedly varied with metastasis status, involving two V genes at baseline and several V and two J genes after SBRT. Limitations of the study included a small cohort and short follow-up, and the study findings need independent validation. None of the reported P values were adjusted for multiple comparisons. Post-SBRT Shannon entropy and its change from baseline were lower in patients who developed distant metastases; baseline Shannon entropy was not associated with metastases. Whether the expanded TCR clones were tumor-specific was not determined. Unique TCR clone counts fell after SBRT (median around 9,800 before versus roughly 6,200 after; Wilcoxon paired P=0.011).

About this clonotype itself: What antigen it recognizes has not been identified. No much larger clone is present one base from it, and per-base qualities are unavailable.

The TCR beta CDR3 region was amplified from genomic DNA by two rounds of multiplex PCR. In the first round of PCR, primers specific to each TRBV and TRBJ gene were used, and the primer sequences are filed in Chinese patent CN105087789A. Universal primers were used in the second round of PCR. The Roche High Pure PCR Template Preparation Kit was used to extract genomic DNA from frozen PBMCs. Libraries were sequenced paired-end with 151 bp reads on an Illumina HiSeq 3000. The study's own analysis went as follows. CutAdapt was used to discard raw reads that did not contain the multiplex PCR primer sequences. PEAR was used to merge high-quality paired reads into contigs. TRB V, D and J gene segments were assigned to each contig with MiXCR by alignment to reference sequences. CDR3 sequences were clustered by base quality and sequence similarity to remove sequencing errors. Diversity was measured as Shannon entropy normalized by the natural log of productive TCR sequence number. Clonality was defined as one minus Shannon entropy divided by the natural log of the number of unique clonotypes. Progression-free survival cut-offs for repertoire metrics were chosen using the Youden index of ROC curves, with analyses run in R 3.5.3. TCRdb handled the public reads itself, with Q25 trimming in fastp and clone calling in MiXCR, and kept productive beta chains. Here each entry gathers all rows of one CDR3 protein and keeps the most common genes and DNA. None of the V and J calls come from the authors' own analysis; TCRdb made them. This sample gives around 60,000 distinct CDR3 sequences in total; 26% of them show up just once. 7.5% of the sample lies in the top ten.

No patient had a history of other malignancies or prior chemotherapy or radiotherapy, and all had node-negative disease on CT and PET/CT. At each of the two time points, 5 to 6 milliliters of peripheral venous blood were collected into EDTA tubes. PBMCs were isolated by Ficoll-Paque Plus density-gradient centrifugation. Samples were stored at -80°C immediately after collection until analysis. Trimming removed 7 bases from V and 1 base from J, leaving 21 bases between the germline ends. For CDR1 and CDR2, the germline V gene lists SGHRS and YFSETQ. Reading from cysteine to phenylalanine, the CDR3 counts 16 amino acids. The retained sequence is limited to the CDR3, 48 bases, with the frame set at the first base.

The receptor was isolated from a donor older than 45 with non-small cell lung cancer. Here the sequenced sample was PBMCs, taken before or after stereotactic body radiation therapy (not recorded which). The chain employs TRBV5-1 and TRBJ2-7; TRBD1 is perhaps the D gene, given 5 matching bases. CDR3 sequence: CASGPIDRKLSYEQYF. The nucleotide sequence reads TGCGCCAGCGGCCCGATAGACAGAAAATTGTCCTACGAGCAGTACTTC.